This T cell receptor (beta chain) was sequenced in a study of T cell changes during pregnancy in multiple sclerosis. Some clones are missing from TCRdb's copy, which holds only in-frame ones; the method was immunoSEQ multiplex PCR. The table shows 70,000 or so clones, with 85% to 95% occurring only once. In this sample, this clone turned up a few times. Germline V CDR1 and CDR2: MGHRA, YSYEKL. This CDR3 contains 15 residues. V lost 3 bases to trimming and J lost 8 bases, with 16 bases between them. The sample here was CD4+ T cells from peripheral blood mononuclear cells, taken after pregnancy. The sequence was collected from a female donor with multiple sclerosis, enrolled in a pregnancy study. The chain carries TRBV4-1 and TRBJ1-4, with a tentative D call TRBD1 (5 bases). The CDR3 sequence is CASSQQARVGEKLFF. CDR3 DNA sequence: TGCGCCAGCAGCCAGCAGGCCAGGGTTGGGGAAAAACTGTTTTTT.